This TCR beta chain was documented in a study of cytomegalovirus exposure and HLA in healthy donors. It was healthy bone marrow donors who served as donors. The V end was cut by 5 bases, the J end by 3 bases, with 13 bases between. Germline V gene data show CDR1 as MNHNS and CDR2 as SASEGT. This CDR3 region has 14 residues. The PCR had 60 Vbeta and 13 Jbeta primers. The data were produced by immunoSEQ multiplex PCR, yet TCRdb's version contains in-frame clones alone and is incomplete. The data hold about 150,000 clones, with 85% observed a single time. Sequences were obtained from PBMCs. V is TRBV6-1 and J is TRBJ1-1; D is unclear. The sequence was obtained from a boy aged 2 to 10 in good health and CMV-seronegative. CDR3 in amino acids: CASSYNGKHTEAFF. For the CDR3, the DNA is TGTGCCAGCAGTTATAACGGGAAACACACTGAAGCTTTCTTT.